These T cell receptor beta chains were read from a single sample in a study of OX40 agonist ivuxolimab in advanced cancers. The protocol was immunoSEQ multiplex PCR, while the TCRdb copy is restricted to in-frame clones and leaves out a portion. The sample consists of roughly 20,000 clones, about 70% of them appearing once. The starting material was CD4+ or CD8+ T cells sorted from blood, obtained in a trial of the OX40 agonist ivuxolimab. The receptor source for this set is an adult with an advanced solid tumor such as melanoma, head and neck, liver or kidney cancer. CDR3s include the opening cysteine and the closing phenylalanine or tryptophan. The D gene is left open where the match is weak. Clone size is not always given. Where it is, it says once, few, many or a class for expanded clones.

V: TRBV4-1; D: TRBD1; size: -; J: TRBJ1-3; DNA: TGCGCCAGCAGCCGAGGACAGGGAGCTGGAAACACCATATATTTT; CDR3: CASSRGQGAGNTIYF
V: TRBV7-3; D: -; size: -; J: TRBJ2-2; DNA: TGTGCCAGCAGTTTTTACACGAATACCGGGGAGCTGTTTTTT; CDR3: CASSFYTNTGELFF
V: TRBV15; D: -; size: -; J: TRBJ1-1; DNA: TGTGCCACCAGCAGAGATTCGGGAGTAAACACTGAAGCTTTCTTT; CDR3: CATSRDSGVNTEAFF
V: TRBV28; D: -; size: -; J: TRBJ2-1; DNA: TGTGCCAGCAGTTTCGGCTCAAGCTCCTACAATGAGCAGTTCTTC; CDR3: CASSFGSSSYNEQFF
V: TRBV9; D: TRBD2; size: -; J: TRBJ2-1; DNA: TGTGCCAGCAGCCCCGGGACTACCTACAATGAGCAGTTCTTC; CDR3: CASSPGTTYNEQFF
V: TRBV5-1; D: TRBD1; size: -; J: TRBJ2-5; DNA: TGCGCCAGCAGCAGAGGGACAGGGGATGGGGAGACCCAGTACTTC; CDR3: CASSRGTGDGETQYF
V: TRBV4-3; D: -; size: -; J: TRBJ2-1; DNA: TGCGCCAGCAGCCTCCTGACAAAGTCCTACAATGAGCAGTTCTTC; CDR3: CASSLLTKSYNEQFF
V: TRBV5-4; D: TRBD1; size: once; J: TRBJ2-2; DNA: TGTGCCAGCAGCTTGGAGGGGGCTCTAGGGGAGCTGTTTTTT; CDR3: CASSLEGALGELFF
V: TRBV5-5; D: -; size: medium-sized; J: TRBJ1-1; DNA: TGTGCCAGCGGGTTCATAGGAGCTGAAGCTTTCTTT; CDR3: CASGFIGAEAFF
V: TRBV7-8; D: -; size: -; J: TRBJ1-2; DNA: TGTGCCAGCAGCTTAGCCACTAACTATGGCTACACCTTC; CDR3: CASSLATNYGYTF
V: TRBV28; D: -; size: -; J: TRBJ2-3; DNA: TGTGCCAGCAGTTTCTCACAACAGCGTCTCCCCACAGATACGCAGTATTTT; CDR3: CASSFSQQRLPTDTQYF
V: TRBV5-1; D: TRBD1; size: -; J: TRBJ1-2; DNA: TGCGCCAGCAGCGACCGACAGGGAGGGGAGGGCTACACCTTC; CDR3: CASSDRQGGEGYTF
V: TRBV6-5; D: -; size: medium-sized; J: TRBJ2-2; DNA: TGTGCCAGCAGTTACTCGGCAGAGAACACCGGGGAGCTGTTTTTT; CDR3: CASSYSAENTGELFF
V: TRBV30; D: -; size: -; J: TRBJ1-5; DNA: TGTGCCTGGAATGAGGGAGTCCAGCCCCAGCATTTT; CDR3: CAWNEGVQPQHF
V: TRBV7-3; D: TRBD2; size: -; J: TRBJ2-5; DNA: TGTGCCAGCAGCTTAATGGGGACTAGCGGAGAGACCCAGTACTTC; CDR3: CASSLMGTSGETQYF
V: TRBV5-8; D: TRBD2; size: -; J: TRBJ2-3; DNA: TGTGCCAGCAGCTGGGGGACTAGCGGGGTGCGAGATACGCAGTATTTT; CDR3: CASSWGTSGVRDTQYF
V: TRBV5-1; D: TRBD1; size: medium-sized; J: TRBJ2-1; DNA: TGCGCCACCTCCCCGGCAGGGGGCCCCTACAATGAGCAGTTCTTC; CDR3: CATSPAGGPYNEQFF
V: TRBV9; D: -; size: -; J: TRBJ1-3; DNA: TGTGCCAGCTCCCCTGGGGGAGGCTCTGGAAACACCATATATTTT; CDR3: CASSPGGGSGNTIYF
V: TRBV28; D: TRBD2; size: once; J: TRBJ2-1; DNA: TGTGCCAGCAGTATCCCGGGAGGGTGGGATGAGCAGTTCTTC; CDR3: CASSIPGGWDEQFF
V: TRBV28; D: -; size: -; J: TRBJ2-1; DNA: TGTGCCAGCAGTTTTCTTCAGGGCGTGGACAATGAGCAGTTCTTC; CDR3: CASSFLQGVDNEQFF
V: TRBV28; D: -; size: -; J: TRBJ2-7; DNA: TGTGCCAGCAGTTTAGCTGGGACGCGGTTCTCTTACGAGCAGTACTTC; CDR3: CASSLAGTRFSYEQYF
V: TRBV7-9; D: TRBD2; size: -; J: TRBJ2-7; DNA: TGTGCCAGCAGCCCCGGCCAGCGGGGCACCTACGAGCAGTACTTC; CDR3: CASSPGQRGTYEQYF
V: TRBV7-9; D: -; size: -; J: TRBJ1-6; DNA: TGTGCCAGCAGCTTAGAGCAGTCTTCACCCCTCCACTTT; CDR3: CASSLEQSSPLHF
V: TRBV2; D: TRBD1; size: -; J: TRBJ2-7; DNA: TGTGCCAGCAGCGCCGACAGGGTACCCTCCTACGAGCAGTACTTC; CDR3: CASSADRVPSYEQYF
V: TRBV27; D: -; size: -; J: TRBJ2-5; DNA: TGTGCCAGCAGTTTATACCCGGGGCAGGCAGAGACCCAGTACTTC; CDR3: CASSLYPGQAETQYF
V: TRBV28; D: -; size: -; J: TRBJ2-7; DNA: TGTGCCAGCAGTTTGTTAGGGGGAGACTACGAGCAGTACTTC; CDR3: CASSLLGGDYEQYF
V: TRBV7-9; D: -; size: -; J: TRBJ1-1; DNA: TGTGCCAGCGACCGGGGACTCCTCACTGAAGCTTTCTTT; CDR3: CASDRGLLTEAFF
V: TRBV10-3; D: -; size: -; J: TRBJ1-5; DNA: TGTGCCATCAGTGAGTACGGCAGGGATATGAGCAATCAGCCCCAGCATTTT; CDR3: CAISEYGRDMSNQPQHF
V: TRBV5-5; D: -; size: -; J: TRBJ2-7; DNA: TGTGCCAGCAGCTTGGACATCTTTTACGAGCAGTACTTC; CDR3: CASSLDIFYEQYF
V: TRBV28; D: -; size: -; J: TRBJ2-2; DNA: TGTGCCAGCACCAAACGGTCGGAGGCGAACACCGGGGAGCTGTTTTTT; CDR3: CASTKRSEANTGELFF
V: TRBV5-4; D: -; size: -; J: TRBJ1-4; DNA: TGTGCCAGCAGCTTGGAAAGGGCGGGTGAAAAACTGTTTTTT; CDR3: CASSLERAGEKLFF
V: TRBV11-2; D: TRBD1; size: -; J: TRBJ1-2; DNA: TGTGCCAGCAGCTTATGGGGGACAGGGGCTAACTATGGCTACACCTTC; CDR3: CASSLWGTGANYGYTF
V: TRBV19; D: TRBD1; size: -; J: TRBJ2-3; DNA: TGTGCCAGTAGCCCTAAGACAGGGATCACAGATACGCAGTATTTT; CDR3: CASSPKTGITDTQYF
V: TRBV28; D: -; size: -; J: TRBJ2-5; DNA: TGTGCCAGCAGCGTGGACAGCCTCCAGGAGACCCAGTACTTC; CDR3: CASSVDSLQETQYF
V: TRBV9; D: TRBD1; size: -; J: TRBJ2-1; DNA: TGTGCCAGCAGCGTAGAGGGACAGGCCTACAATGAGCAGTTCTTC; CDR3: CASSVEGQAYNEQFF
V: TRBV27; D: -; size: -; J: TRBJ2-7; DNA: TGTGCCAGCAGTTTAGGGGTTTGGGGAGAGCAGTACTTC; CDR3: CASSLGVWGEQYF
V: TRBV7-9; D: -; size: -; J: TRBJ2-5; DNA: TGTGCCAGCAGCTCCCCCAGGAGGCCCGTGGGAGAGACCCAGTACTTC; CDR3: CASSSPRRPVGETQYF
V: TRBV21-1; D: -; size: once; J: TRBJ2-7; DNA: TGTGCCAGCAGCAAAGTCTCAGATCCTAAGTACGAGCAGTACTTC; CDR3: CASSKVSDPKYEQYF
V: TRBV6-5; D: -; size: -; J: TRBJ1-1; DNA: TGTGCCGCAAAACGGGGTAGGAACACTGAAGCTTTCTTT; CDR3: CAAKRGRNTEAFF
V: TRBV5-8; D: TRBD1; size: -; J: TRBJ2-3; DNA: TGTGCCAGCAGCTTCTGGACAGGGTCGGACACAGATACGCAGTATTTT; CDR3: CASSFWTGSDTDTQYF
V: TRBV25-1; D: TRBD1; size: -; J: TRBJ2-5; DNA: TGTGCCAGCAGTGCCCCCCTCAGGGGGCGGGAAACCCAGTACTTC; CDR3: CASSAPLRGRETQYF
V: TRBV10-1; D: -; size: few; J: TRBJ1-6; DNA: TGCGCCAGCAGCCCCGACGGTTATTCACCCCTCCACTTT; CDR3: CASSPDGYSPLHF
V: TRBV13; D: -; size: -; J: TRBJ1-2; DNA: TGTGCCAGCAGCTCCCGGGTGAGCGGCTACACCTTC; CDR3: CASSSRVSGYTF
V: TRBV2; D: TRBD2; size: -; J: TRBJ2-3; DNA: TGTGCCAGCTCCGAACCGGGACTAGCGGGAGAGAGGGCAGATACGCAGTATTTT; CDR3: CASSEPGLAGERADTQYF
V: TRBV5-7; D: -; size: -; J: TRBJ2-6; DNA: TGTGCCAGCGTACAAAGTCGGGCCAACGTCCTGACTTTC; CDR3: CASVQSRANVLTF
V: TRBV12-5; D: -; size: -; J: TRBJ2-2; DNA: TGTGCTAGTGGTTTACCAGAACTTCTGGCCGGGGAGCTGTTTTTT; CDR3: CASGLPELLAGELFF
V: TRBV6-5; D: -; size: -; J: TRBJ1-2; DNA: TGTGCCAGCAGTTACGGTTCAGGGGCCGATGACTACACCTTC; CDR3: CASSYGSGADDYTF
V: TRBV4-1; D: TRBD1; size: -; J: TRBJ2-4; DNA: TGCGCCAGCAGCCAAGGGGATTGGGACAGAAACATTCAGTACTTC; CDR3: CASSQGDWDRNIQYF
V: TRBV12-5; D: -; size: -; J: TRBJ2-1; DNA: TGTGCTAGTGGTTTCGGGGCCTCTGCGCGGAATGAGCAGTTCTTC; CDR3: CASGFGASARNEQFF
V: TRBV5-1; D: TRBD2; size: -; J: TRBJ2-5; DNA: TGCGCCAGCAGCTTGGCCTGGGGAGGGGACCTCGAGACCCAGTACTTC; CDR3: CASSLAWGGDLETQYF
V: TRBV2; D: -; size: -; J: TRBJ2-1; DNA: TGTGCCAGCTCTTTCGGTGAGCAGTTCTTC; CDR3: CASSFGEQFF
V: TRBV5-6; D: TRBD1; size: -; J: TRBJ2-7; DNA: TGTGCCAGCAGCTTCGGACAGGGCTCCTACGAGCAGTACTTC; CDR3: CASSFGQGSYEQYF
V: TRBV5-1; D: -; size: -; J: TRBJ1-6; DNA: TGCGCCAGCAGCCTTGGGGGAGGTTCACCCCTCCACTTT; CDR3: CASSLGGGSPLHF
V: TRBV4-3; D: -; size: -; J: TRBJ1-1; DNA: TGCGCCAGCAGCTCCTTGTTAGATTACACTGAAGCTTTCTTT; CDR3: CASSSLLDYTEAFF
V: TRBV4-1; D: TRBD1; size: few; J: TRBJ1-5; DNA: TGCGCCAGCAGCCAGGAGGACAGGGTCGGTCAGCCCCAGCATTTT; CDR3: CASSQEDRVGQPQHF
V: TRBV10-3; D: -; size: -; J: TRBJ2-3; DNA: TGTGCCATCAGTGGGGGCTCGGACTATTCTACGCAGTATTTT; CDR3: CAISGGSDYSTQYF
V: TRBV7-2; D: TRBD2; size: -; J: TRBJ2-5; DNA: TGTGCCAGCAGCTTAGCGCCTAGCGGGGGGAGAGAGACCCAGTACTTC; CDR3: CASSLAPSGGRETQYF
V: TRBV19; D: -; size: -; J: TRBJ1-2; DNA: TGTGCCAGTAGTATGGATCTCTCTGGCTACACCTTC; CDR3: CASSMDLSGYTF
V: TRBV4-1; D: -; size: many; J: TRBJ1-5; DNA: TGCGCCAGCAGCCAGGCCCCGGGGGGCGGCAATCAGCCCCAGCATTTT; CDR3: CASSQAPGGGNQPQHF
V: TRBV7-2; D: TRBD1; size: -; J: TRBJ2-3; DNA: TGTGCCAGCAGCTTGTACGGGACAGGGACAAATACGCAGTATTTT; CDR3: CASSLYGTGTNTQYF